The text below deals with one T cell receptor beta chain. Sequencing used immunoSEQ multiplex PCR; TCRdb keeps in-frame clones, though not all of them. The table lists approximately 100,000 clones, about 85% of them singletons, with more than 2% in the top ten. This sample was taken from a study of PD-L1 blockade in urothelial cancer. Study-level information: Analyses used blood from 3 weeks (second dose) and 6 weeks after treatment start.

This sequence was found in a man aged 45-65 years with urothelial cancer. Sequencing used PBMCs, obtained around atezolizumab (anti-PD-L1) treatment.

In DNA form, the CDR3 reads TGTGCCAGCTCACCAGCAACGGCTAGCGGGAATAGCTACGAGCAGTACTTC. The encoded protein is CASSPATASGNSYEQYF. This chain uses TRBV18 with TRBJ2-7, with TRBD2 matching over 9 bases. The CDR3 covers 17 residues. Germline assignment: CDR1 KGHSH and CDR2 LQKENI. V lost 2 bases, J lost 3 bases, and 11 bases stayed unmatched.